Listed here is a single T cell receptor (beta chain). Purified naive CD4+ T cells were depleted of CD25+ Tregs. Semi-nested PCR with Nested Universal Primer A followed constant-region reverse priming of full-length variable regions. A single record per CDR3 protein comes from TCRdb applying MiXCR to the 5' RACE reads. The data contain around 11,000 distinct CDR3 sequences, 40% to 55% of them seen just once; the ten biggest clones take up approximately 13%. From germline, CDR1 is DFQATT and CDR2 SNEGSKA (reference sequence). This CDR3 has 15 residues. The V segment lost 1 base and the J segment 5 bases; nucleotides outside the gene matches: 4.

Source material: tumor-infiltrating naive CD4+ T cells sorted from the breast tumor. Subset described: naive CD4+ T cells, CD4+CD45RA+CD25-. This clonotype was sampled from a female donor with breast cancer. The V gene is TRBV20-1, the J gene TRBJ2-7, with 14 positions matching TRBD2. CDR3 coding DNA: TGCAGTGCTAGAGGGACTAGCGGGAGGTCGGACGAGCAGTACTTC. This encodes CSARGTSGRSDEQYF.